These 30 T cell receptor beta chains came from one sample sequenced in a study of Graves' ophthalmopathy and Graves' hyperthyroidism. The authors amplified TCR beta CDR3 regions from RNA transcripts. Amplification began with first-round RT-PCR using HTBI primers, then second-round multiplex PCR was performed. MiXCR was run by TCRdb on the multiplex PCR reads, yielding one entry per CDR3 protein. The sample has about 390,000 distinct CDR3 sequences; about a sixth are singletons. The specimen was peripheral blood. Source of these receptors: an adult woman with stable Graves' hyperthyroidism.

This clonotype was seen once. The rearrangement uses TRBV6-1 and TRBJ1-2; no clear D. The CDR3 loop spans 15 amino acids. V was clipped by 0 bases and J by 0 bases, with 8 bases between them. CDR1 is MNHNS, CDR2 SASEGT, per germline. The CDR3 spells CASSEAAPANYGYTF. The CDR3 DNA sequence: TGTGCCAGCAGTGAAGCGGCACCTGCTAACTATGGCTACACCTTC.

This clonotype was recorded at least ten times. The J gene is TRBJ2-7, the V gene TRBV6-5, with D perhaps matching TRBD2 (5 bases). Germline V gene sequence: CDR1 MNHEY, CDR2 SVGAGI. V was pared by 4 bases and J by 5 bases, with 15 bases between. The CDR3 extends over 14 amino acids. CDR3 nucleotides: TGTGCCAGCAGTTCCGCCGGGATCTTAAACGAGCAGTACTTC. Encoded protein: CASSSAGILNEQYF.

Concerning this clonotype itself: At one boundary the junction diverges from the germline segment, which might be a read error. The chain is built from TRBV27 and TRBJ2-5; D is uncertain. The CDR3 sequence is 15 residues long. Germline assignment: CDR1 MNHEY and CDR2 SMNVEV (reference sequence). CDR3 protein: CASSSGQVGQQTQYF. CDR3 DNA: TGTGCCAGCAGTTCGGGTCAGGTTGGCCAACAGACCCAGTACTTC.

In its sample, this clonotype was seen many times. This rearrangement joins TRBV20-1 to TRBJ1-5, with D unclear. Trimming stripped 3 bases from V and 0 bases from J, with 9 bases between. Germline-derived CDR1 and CDR2 are DFQATT and SNEGSKA (reference sequence). The CDR3 contains 14 residues. CDR3 in DNA: TGCAGTGCTAGTCAAGGGTTTAGCAATCAGCCCCAGCATTTT. Amino acid sequence: CSASQGFSNQPQHF.

In this sample, this clonotype turned up many times. The chain combines TRBV19 with TRBJ1-2; D not certain. Trimming took off 5 bases at V and 4 bases at J, with 11 bases between the two ends. The germline CDR1 and CDR2 sequences are LNHDA and SQIVND (reference sequence). The CDR3 consists of 13 residues. CDR3 sequence reads: CASSFFRSYGYTF. CDR3 bases: TGTGCCAGTAGTTTTTTCCGGAGCTATGGCTACACCTTC.

The chain uses TRBV12-3 or TRBV12-4 and TRBJ2-2, with D possibly being TRBD1 (5 bases). This CDR3 region has 13 residues. V was clipped by 5 bases and J by 4 bases, with 8 bases between them. CDR3 coding DNA: TGTGCCAGCAGTCGCAGGGTCACCGGGGAGCTGTTTTTT. Translating it yields CASSRRVTGELFF.

This clonotype was detected many times. This sequence joins TRBV7-2 and TRBJ2-7, with TRBD2 as a possible D gene (5 bases). Germline loops: CDR1 SGHTA, CDR2 FQGNSA. The CDR3 spans 18 residues. Deletions cut 6 bases from V and 2 bases from J, with 26 bases between. The CDR3 is CASSKKKRAGQFAYEQYF. In DNA form, the CDR3 reads TGTGCCAGCAGTAAGAAGAAGCGCGCGGGCCAATTCGCCTACGAGCAGTACTTC.

At least ten counts were recorded for this clonotype. The chain employs TRBV10-2 and TRBJ1-1; tentative D call: TRBD1 (6 bases). From germline, CDR1 is WSHSY and CDR2 SAAADI. The CDR3 contains 14 residues. Trimming stripped 6 bases from V and 4 bases from J, with 15 bases between. The CDR3 DNA sequence: TGCGCCAGCAGACAAAGGGGGGGGATCACTGAAGCTTTCTTT. Protein: CASRQRGGITEAFF.

V is TRBV6-1 and J is TRBJ1-6; maybe TRBD1 (5 bases). The CDR3 is 14 residues long. V lost 2 bases and J lost 5, with 7 bases in between. Per germline, CDR1 MNHNS and CDR2 SASEGT. The DNA of the CDR3 is TGTGCCAGCAGTGAACAGGGAGATAATTCACCCCTCCACTTT. This translates into CASSEQGDNSPLHF.

This clonotype has more than one count but fewer than ten. This chain links TRBV11-1 with TRBJ2-5; 7 positions agree with TRBD2. This CDR3 comprises 18 residues. CDR1 SGHAT and CDR2 FQDESV come from the germline V gene (reference sequence). The trim removed 5 bases at V and 1 base at J, leaving 16 bases unmatched. The CDR3 region is CASSPVRFAAGPQETQYF. The DNA of the CDR3 is TGTGCCAGCAGCCCGGTCCGGTTTGCAGCGGGGCCCCAAGAGACCCAGTACTTC.

This clonotype was seen more than once but under ten times. The rearrangement joins TRBV28 to TRBJ1-3; TRBD1 is a possible D gene (5 bases). The V end was cut by 3 bases, the J end by 6 bases, with 12 bases between. The germline CDR1 and CDR2 sequences are MDHEN and SYDVKM. The length of the CDR3 is 14 residues. The CDR3 sequence: CASSFRGWENTIYF. CDR3 nucleotide sequence: TGTGCCAGCAGTTTCCGGGGGTGGGAAAACACCATATATTTT.

This clonotype has ten or more counts. This sequence joins TRBV6-1 and TRBJ2-7, with TRBD1 matching over 9 bases. The CDR3 consists of 15 residues. Germline V gene data show CDR1 as MNHNS and CDR2 as SASEGT. The ends lost 1 base at V and 3 bases at J; junction bases unmatched: 4. The CDR3: CASSEGTGVSYEQYF. The CDR3 coding sequence is TGTGCCAGCAGTGAAGGGACAGGGGTGAGCTACGAGCAGTACTTC.

The chain employs TRBV28 and TRBJ1-2; the D is unclear. V lost 5 bases and J lost 7, with 14 bases in between. CDR1 is MDHEN and CDR2 is SYDVKM in the germline V gene. This CDR3 has 13 residues. This chain's CDR3 is CASSLPGEAGYTF. The CDR3 DNA sequence: TGTGCCAGCAGTCTTCCCGGGGAAGCTGGCTACACCTTC.

This clonotype appeared many times. The chain uses TRBV5-1 and TRBJ1-1; TRBD1 agrees at 9 bases. Germline CDR1 and CDR2: SGHRS and YFSETQ. CDR3 length: 16 residues. J lost 0 bases, V lost 6 bases, and 9 bases had no gene match. The DNA for the CDR3 is TGCGCCAGCACGAGACAGGGGGGGAACATGAACACTGAAGCTTTCTTT. Its protein product is CASTRQGGNMNTEAFF. Complete variable domain (other parts from reference TRBV5-1 and TRBJ1-1): KAGVTQTPRYLIKTRGQQVTLSCSPISGHRSVSWYQQTPGQGLQFLFEYFSETQRNKGNFPGRFSGRQFSNSRSEMNVSTLELGDSALYLCASTRQGGNMNTEAFFGQGTRLTVV.

This clonotype was detected many times. This chain links TRBV30 with TRBJ2-7; 7 positions match TRBD1. Trimming took 2 bases from V and 9 from J; bases not matched to a gene: 4. The CDR3 totals 11 residues. Per germline, CDR1 GTSNPN and CDR2 SVGIG (reference sequence). CDR3 in DNA: TGTGCCTGGAGTTCACAGGGGTGGCAGTACTTC. Translation: CAWSSQGWQYF.

Many counts were recorded for this clonotype. The chain combines TRBV12-3 or TRBV12-4 with TRBJ2-2, with D possibly matching TRBD2 (5 bases). This CDR3 comprises 15 residues. V gave up 5 bases and J gave up 4 bases, with 14 bases separating them. The DNA of the CDR3 is TGTGCCAGCAGTAAAGAACTAGACGGCACCGGGGAGCTGTTTTTT. Translating it yields CASSKELDGTGELFF.

This clonotype was observed at least ten times. This chain links TRBV20-1 with TRBJ2-5; D not certain. Germline V gene sequence: CDR1 DFQATT, CDR2 SNEGSKA (reference sequence). The CDR3 has 16 residues. V was clipped by 0 bases and J by 0 bases, with 14 bases between them. The CDR3, as DNA: TGCAGTGCTAGAGATGTGGGCCCAGCCAACCAAGAGACCCAGTACTTC. The encoded protein is CSARDVGPANQETQYF.

The sample holds one count of this clonotype. The chain joins TRBV12-3 or TRBV12-4 to TRBJ1-1; perhaps TRBD1 as D (5 bases). The CDR3 is 13 amino acids. V dropped 0 bases and J dropped 8 bases, with 10 bases sitting between them. The DNA of the CDR3 is TGTGCCAGCAGTTTAGCGACAGCGGAAGAAGCTTTCTTT. This encodes CASSLATAEEAFF.

This clonotype was seen repeatedly, ten times or more. The chain employs TRBV28 and TRBJ1-1; maybe TRBD1 (5 bases). Germline values: CDR1 MDHEN, CDR2 SYDVKM. The CDR3 length is 14 residues. V was pared by 5 bases and J by 5 bases, with 15 bases between. The CDR3 loop is CASSQSGAMTEAFF. The CDR3 coding sequence is TGTGCCAGCAGTCAGAGTGGGGCCATGACTGAAGCTTTCTTT.

This clonotype was seen many times. The J gene is TRBJ1-6, the V gene TRBV7-8; maybe TRBD1 (5 bases). Germline values: CDR1 SGHVS, CDR2 FQNEAQ. Trimming removed 5 bases at V and 6 bases at J, with 11 bases between. There are 14 residues in the CDR3. The chain's CDR3 is CASSRDGLNSPLHF. In DNA, the CDR3 is TGTGCCAGCAGCCGGGACGGTCTTAATTCACCCCTCCACTTT.

This clonotype was seen a handful of times. The gene calls are TRBV6-5 and TRBJ2-3, with 13 bases identical to TRBD2. With V trimmed by 5 bases and J by 5 bases, 7 bases remained unmatched. This CDR3 has 16 amino acids. Germline CDR1 MNHEY, CDR2 SVGAGI. The CDR3 is CASSLLAGGPEDTQYF. CDR3 sequence (DNA): TGTGCCAGCAGTCTACTAGCGGGAGGGCCCGAAGATACGCAGTATTTT.

In this sample, this clonotype turned up many times. The rearrangement joins TRBV10-3 to TRBJ2-7, with no clear D. Deletions cut 2 bases from V and 0 bases from J, with 8 bases between. This CDR3 has 14 amino acids. Looked up from germline, CDR1 is ENHRY and CDR2 is SYGVKD. DNA of the CDR3: TGTGCCATCAGTGAGGGGCGGAGCTCCTACGAGCAGTACTTC. This encodes CAISEGRSSYEQYF.

This clonotype was counted many times. The J gene is TRBJ2-2, the V gene TRBV7-2, with D possibly being TRBD1 (6 bases). The CDR3 consists of 13 residues. Per the germline V gene, CDR1 is SGHTA and CDR2 is FQGNSA. Trimming pared 5 bases from V and 6 bases from J, leaving 10 bases between. The chain's CDR3 is CASSPSGAGELFF. CDR3 bases: TGTGCCAGCAGCCCGTCAGGGGCCGGGGAGCTGTTTTTT.

This clonotype came up a few times. J is TRBJ2-5 and V is TRBV20-1, with a possible D match to TRBD2 (6 bases). This CDR3 has 17 amino acids. Germline CDR1 reads DFQATT; CDR2 reads SNEGSKA (reference sequence). V was cut by 2 bases and J by 1 base, with 20 bases left in between. CDR3 DNA sequence: TGCAGTGCTAGAACCTGGGGGGTAGGGGCGGCCCAAGAGACCCAGTACTTC. The encoded protein is CSARTWGVGAAQETQYF.

This clonotype has ten or more counts. This chain uses TRBV24-1 with TRBJ1-2, with a weak D call TRBD1 (5 bases). Germline CDR1 is KGHDR and CDR2 is SFDVKD. The V end lost 4 bases, the J end lost 4 bases, and 9 bases lay between the germline ends. This CDR3 has 13 residues. DNA for the CDR3: TGTGCCACCAGTGACTCCGGGGGCTATGGCTACACCTTC. Translated: CATSDSGGYGYTF.

This clonotype was counted ten times or more. This rearrangement joins TRBV28 to TRBJ2-5; TRBD1 matches 7 bases. V dropped 5 bases and J dropped 4; count of bases not matched to a gene: 10. Looked up from germline, CDR1 is MDHEN and CDR2 is SYDVKM. CDR3 length equals 15 residues. CDR3 protein: CASSAPDRIGETQYF. In DNA form, the CDR3 reads TGTGCCAGCAGTGCACCGGACAGGATCGGAGAGACCCAGTACTTC.

This clonotype was observed many times. This chain connects TRBV2 to TRBJ1-1; 8 nucleotides match TRBD1. The CDR3 is 16 amino acids. CDR1 and CDR2 (germline): SNHLY, FYNNEI. The trim removed 2 bases at V and 3 bases at J, leaving 8 bases unmatched. The CDR3 sequence: CASSESLDRVYTEAFF. The CDR3 DNA is TGTGCCAGCAGTGAATCCCTGGACAGGGTTTACACTGAAGCTTTCTTT.

The rearrangement links TRBV4-2 to TRBJ2-2; no definite D call. Germline V lookup: CDR1 LGHNA, CDR2 YNFKEQ. The germline V and J ends were trimmed by 0 bases and 2 bases, with 1 base remaining between them. The CDR3 is 13 residues long. CDR3 DNA sequence: TGTGCCAGCAGCCAAGATAACACCGGGGAGCTGTTTTTT. As protein: CASSQDNTGELFF.

This clonotype was seen ten or more times. The V and J genes are TRBV30 and TRBJ1-5, with D possibly TRBD1 on 5 matching bases. The V and J ends lost 1 base and 3 bases respectively, with 16 bases between them. The germline V gene has CDR1 GTSNPN and CDR2 SVGIG (reference sequence). This CDR3 comprises 16 residues. In nucleotides, the CDR3 is TGTGCCTGGAGTGACGGGGGTTGGGATAACAATCAGCCCCAGCATTTT. It is translated as CAWSDGGWDNNQPQHF.

This clonotype has ten or more counts. The J gene is TRBJ2-7, the V gene TRBV5-1; 7 nucleotides match TRBD1. Germline trimming cut 2 bases from V and 2 bases from J; bases unmatched to any gene: 13. This CDR3 spans 17 amino acids. CDR1 and CDR2 from the germline V gene are SGHRS and YFSETQ. CDR3 amino acids: CASSLRTGHFTPYEQYF. The CDR3 DNA reads as TGCGCCAGCAGCTTAAGGACAGGCCATTTTACACCCTACGAGCAGTACTTC.